Described below is a single T cell receptor beta chain sequence and its context. Libraries were prepared by immunoSEQ multiplex PCR; TCRdb keeps only in-frame clonotypes and omits some of them. The data show 87,000 or so clones, approximately 91% seen once. Germline loops: CDR1 SGHAT, CDR2 FQNNGV. This CDR3 has 15 residues. Losses at the gene ends were 7 bases for V and 4 bases for J; bases not matched to a gene: 12. This sample is drawn from a study of T cell responses to AZD1222 COVID-19 vaccine. The TCR originated in an adult in good health. This chain connects TRBV11-2 to TRBJ2-5; TRBD2 aligns across 7 bases. Sequences were derived from peripheral blood, sampled on day 0 of AZD1222 vaccination. CDR3 protein: CASTNGPGGPETQYF. The CDR3 DNA is TGTGCCAGCACCAACGGTCCGGGAGGTCCAGAGACCCAGTACTTC.